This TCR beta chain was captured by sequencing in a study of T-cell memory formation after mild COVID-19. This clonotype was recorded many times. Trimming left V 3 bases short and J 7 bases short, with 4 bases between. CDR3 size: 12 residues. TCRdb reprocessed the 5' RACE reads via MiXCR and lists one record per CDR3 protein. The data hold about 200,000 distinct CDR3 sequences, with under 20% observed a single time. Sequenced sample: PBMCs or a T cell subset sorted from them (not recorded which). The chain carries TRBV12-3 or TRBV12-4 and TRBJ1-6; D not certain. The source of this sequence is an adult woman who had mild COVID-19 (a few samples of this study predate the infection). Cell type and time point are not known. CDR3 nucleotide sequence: TGTGCCAGCAGTTTGCGGAATTCACCCCTCCACTTT. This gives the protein CASSLRNSPLHF.